The T cell receptor beta chain under discussion was sequenced for a study of CD8 T cells in Susac syndrome. Sequencing of TCR beta drew on CD8+ and CD4+ T cells from blood. Reverse transcription of roughly 0.45 to 1 ug RNA used random hexamers. Amplification of TCR beta CDR3 across 54 Vbeta and 13 Jbeta was performed with immunoSEQ multiplex PCR. From the immunoSEQ multiplex PCR reads, TCRdb called clonotypes with MiXCR, one entry per CDR3 protein. Among some 300,000 distinct CDR3 sequences, around 83% were seen once, and the ten largest hold 0.11%. Sequencing was performed on CD8+ T cells from PBMCs. The receptor was derived from a human donor with multiple sclerosis.

The CDR3 protein is CASSPSWGDGQFF. CDR3 DNA sequence: TGTGCCAGCAGCCCGTCTTGGGGCGACGGGCAGTTCTTC. The chain uses TRBV3-1 and TRBJ2-1; TRBD1 might be the D (5 bases). The CDR3 runs to 13 residues. In germline, CDR1 is LGHDT, CDR2 YNNKEL (reference sequence). Trimming left V 4 bases short and J 12 bases short, with 16 bases between.